This T cell receptor (beta chain) originates from a study of technical replicates of blood from a handful of donors. Germline-derived CDR1 and CDR2 are SQVTM and ANQGSEA. The CDR3 has 12 residues. Trimming removed 5 bases at V and 3 bases at J, with 11 bases between. Repertoires were generated with immunoSEQ multiplex PCR, while TCRdb's copy carries only in-frame clones and drops some. In the table there are approximately 88,000 clones, roughly 96% of which are singletons. The sequence was collected from a human donor in good health. The V call is TRBV29-1, the J call TRBJ2-7; D uncertain. The sample taken for sequencing was T cells isolated from PBMCs. CDR3 region: CSVKALSYEQYF. CDR3 DNA sequence: TGCAGCGTTAAAGCGTTGAGCTACGAGCAGTACTTC.